Below, 29 T cell receptor beta chains from the same sample are listed, as sequenced in a study of PD-1 blockade in classical Hodgkin lymphoma. Regarding time point: newly diagnosed, previously untreated cHL patient sample. Purification of CD4+ T cells from thawed PBMCs was achieved by magnetic negative selection. Here immunoSEQ multiplex PCR was the method, and the copy in TCRdb shows in-frame clones only, minus some. Of around 29,000 clones listed, around 90% are singletons. The material sequenced was CD4+ T cells from blood. These TCRs come from a human donor with classical Hodgkin lymphoma.

The count of this clone is one. The V and J genes are TRBV19 and TRBJ1-2; D uncertain. Per germline, CDR1 LNHDA and CDR2 SQIVND (reference sequence). This CDR3 spans 14 amino acids. The ends were cut back, 1 base at V and 3 bases at J, with 9 bases in the middle. CDR3 in DNA: TGTGCCAGTAGTATAGCGACGGCGGACTATGGCTACACCTTC. Its translation: CASSIATADYGYTF.

The chain joins TRBV30 to TRBJ1-2, with 9 bases that match TRBD1. There are 14 residues in the CDR3. The germline V gene has CDR1 GTSNPN and CDR2 SVGIG (reference sequence). V lost 5 bases and J lost 5; bases outside the gene matches: 9. CDR3 nucleotides: TGTGCCTGGGAGATGGGGACAGGGCCTTATGGCTACACCTTC. As protein: CAWEMGTGPYGYTF.

The V call is TRBV7-2, the J call TRBJ2-3, with D perhaps matching TRBD2 (5 bases). CDR3 length: 16 residues. Germline lookup yields CDR1 SGHTA and CDR2 FQGNSA. The V gene lost 1 base and the J gene lost 0 bases, with 11 bases spanning the gap. CDR3 coding DNA: TGTGCCAGCAGCTTAGTTCTAGCCCTTAGCACAGATACGCAGTATTTT. Amino acids: CASSLVLALSTDTQYF.

The chain uses TRBV5-6 and TRBJ2-7, with D possibly being TRBD2 (6 bases). The CDR3 consists of 13 residues. V was pared by 7 bases and J by 0 bases, with 11 bases between. In germline, CDR1 is SGHDT, CDR2 YYEEEE. In nucleotides, the CDR3 is TGTGCCAGCGGAGGGTCAAGCTCCTACGAGCAGTACTTC. Amino acids: CASGGSSSYEQYF.

The chain couples TRBV28 to TRBJ2-7; 11 positions agree with TRBD1. Germline V lookup: CDR1 MDHEN, CDR2 SYDVKM. The ends lost 3 bases at V and 0 bases at J; junction bases unmatched: 13. The CDR3 totals 19 residues. The CDR3 nucleotides are TGTGCCAGCAGTTTGCCATCCCGGGACAGGGGGTCCCACTCCTACGAGCAGTACTTC. Translation: CASSLPSRDRGSHSYEQYF.

The V call is TRBV6-1, the J call TRBJ2-5; tentative D call: TRBD2 (5 bases). Germline V gene lookup returns CDR1 MNHNS and CDR2 SASEGT. The CDR3 has 13 residues. The V and J ends lost 6 bases and 5 bases respectively, with 13 bases between them. In DNA, the CDR3 is TGTGCCAGCAGCCGGGGTGGTGCGGAGACCCAGTACTTC. Residues: CASSRGGAETQYF.

This chain joins TRBV28 and TRBJ2-3; 10 nucleotides align to TRBD2. This CDR3 spans 19 amino acids. Germline loops: CDR1 MDHEN, CDR2 SYDVKM. J lost 3 bases, V lost 8 bases, and 20 bases had no gene match. In DNA form, the CDR3 reads TGTGCCAGCCCATCAGGTTCGGTTACTAGCGGGATTGGGACAGATACGCAGTATTTT. Its translation is CASPSGSVTSGIGTDTQYF.

The sample holds one count of this clone. The chain recombines TRBV10-3 with TRBJ2-3; D unclear. The V gene's germline CDR1 is ENHRY and CDR2 SYGVKD. The CDR3 extends over 15 amino acids. The germline V and J ends were trimmed by 0 bases and 6 bases, with 13 bases remaining between them. Here the CDR3 reads CAISESVVVMDTQYF. Written as DNA, the CDR3 is TGTGCCATCAGTGAGTCTGTGGTAGTAATGGATACGCAGTATTTT.

The rearrangement links TRBV28 to TRBJ2-3, with D unresolved. V lost 2 bases, J lost 7 bases, and 16 bases lay in between. CDR1 and CDR2 from the germline V gene are MDHEN and SYDVKM. The CDR3 is 15 amino acids. The CDR3 region has the DNA TGTGCCAGCAGTTTAGTCCTAGAGGATGGGAATACGCAGTATTTT. Protein: CASSLVLEDGNTQYF.

V usage is TRBV27 and J usage is TRBJ2-5, with TRBD1 as a possible D gene (5 bases). Trimming shortened V by 5 bases and J by 5 bases, and 18 bases separated the two germline ends. The length of the CDR3 is 15 residues. Germline values: CDR1 MNHEY, CDR2 SMNVEV (reference sequence). Here the CDR3 reads CASSKNQGLWETQYF. As DNA, the CDR3 is TGTGCCAGCAGTAAAAATCAGGGATTATGGGAGACCCAGTACTTC.

This chain connects TRBV2 to TRBJ2-2; D ambiguous. Trimming removed 7 bases from V and 2 bases from J, with 8 bases in between. CDR3 length: 13 residues. Looked up from germline, CDR1 is SNHLY and CDR2 is FYNNEI. The CDR3 protein is CASIPENTGELFF. CDR3 DNA sequence: TGTGCCAGCATTCCGGAAAACACCGGGGAGCTGTTTTTT.

The rearrangement joins TRBV28 to TRBJ2-5; a weak D match, TRBD2 (6 bases). The CDR3 runs to 15 residues. V lost 10 bases and J 3 bases, leaving 21 bases between the germline ends. Germline lookup yields CDR1 MDHEN and CDR2 SYDVKM. The CDR3 loop reads CAIANPSATKETQYF. Here the CDR3 DNA reads TGTGCCATCGCAAACCCTAGCGCCACTAAAGAGACCCAGTACTTC. The full variable domain, completed using reference TRBV28 and TRBJ2-5, is DVKVTQSSRYLVKRTGEKVFLECVQDMDHENMFWYRQDPGLGLRLIYFSYDVKMKEKGDIPEGYSVSREKKERFSLILESASTNQTSMYLCAIANPSATKETQYFGPGTRLLVL.

The chain links TRBV23-1 to TRBJ2-7; the D is unclear. TRBV23-1 is an open reading frame whose function is uncertain. The CDR3 is 11 residues long. V lost 4 bases and J 6 bases, leaving 7 bases between the germline ends. In DNA, the CDR3 is TGCGCCAGCAGTCCCGACTCCGAGCAGTACTTC. Translated, it gives CASSPDSEQYF.

Worth noting for this clone: The same CDR3 can be traced to other DNA sequences in this sample. The chain has TRBV5-1 and TRBJ2-2, with 7 bases that match TRBD2. The length of the CDR3 is 15 residues. CDR1 SGHRS and CDR2 YFSETQ come from the germline V gene. J gave up 0 bases and V 4 bases, and 3 bases lay outside the gene matches. The CDR3 protein is CASSLGLANTGELFF. CDR3 bases: TGCGCCAGCAGCCTTGGACTAGCGAACACCGGGGAGCTGTTTTTT.

V is TRBV4-3 and J is TRBJ2-5; D is undetermined. The J call is doubtful: the DNA matches TRBJ2-7 better. Per the germline V gene, CDR1 is LGHNA and CDR2 is YSLEER. This CDR3 contains 15 residues. The CDR3 here is CASSQDNAQTYEQYF. The CDR3 DNA is TGCGCCAGCAGCCAAGATAACGCCCAAACCTACGAGCAGTACTTC.

The chain is built from TRBV7-9 and TRBJ2-4, with D tentatively TRBD1 (6 bases). Trimming took off 2 bases at V and 3 bases at J, with 11 bases between the two ends. The germline CDR1 and CDR2 sequences are SEHNR and FQNEAQ (reference sequence). The CDR3 is 15 residues long. This chain's CDR3 is CASSLLQTGKNIQYF. CDR3 sequence (DNA): TGTGCCAGCAGCTTACTGCAGACAGGCAAAAACATTCAGTACTTC.

V usage is TRBV10-3 and J usage is TRBJ2-1; the D is unclear. From germline, CDR1 is ENHRY and CDR2 SYGVKD. The CDR3 spans 16 residues. V gave up 5 bases and J gave up 5 bases, with 19 bases separating them. CDR3 DNA sequence: TGTGCCATCAGTAGAAACCCCGGACCAGAGAACAATGAGCAGTTCTTC. Protein product: CAISRNPGPENNEQFF.

The genes are TRBV10-2 and TRBJ2-1; 9 bases are a match to TRBD1. The CDR3 loop spans 15 amino acids. Per the germline V gene, CDR1 is WSHSY and CDR2 is SAAADI. V lost 3 bases, J lost 3 bases, and 3 bases stayed unmatched. CDR3 residues: CASSEEGQGYNEQFF. The CDR3 DNA is TGCGCCAGCAGTGAAGAGGGACAGGGCTACAATGAGCAGTTCTTC.

This clone has more than one count but fewer than ten. The rearrangement links TRBV2 to TRBJ2-2, with D possibly TRBD2 on 6 matching bases. The CDR3 has 16 amino acids. V was clipped by 7 bases and J by 6 bases, with 21 bases between them. Germline CDR1 and CDR2: SNHLY and FYNNEI. For the CDR3, the DNA is TGTGCCAGCACCTTAAGGGCGGGACCCGCCCCCGGGGAGCTGTTTTTT. Translated, it gives CASTLRAGPAPGELFF.

This clone was counted between two and nine times. The rearrangement links TRBV7-2 to TRBJ1-5; 7 nucleotides line up with TRBD1. Germline V gives CDR1 SGHTA, CDR2 FQGNSA. The CDR3 has 14 residues. J was trimmed by 4 bases and V by 5 bases; bases with no gene match: 5. The CDR3 reads CASSTGTANQPQHF. The CDR3 DNA reads as TGTGCCAGCAGCACGGGGACAGCGAATCAGCCCCAGCATTTT.

The table lists this clone with a few counts. The chain uses TRBV5-1 and TRBJ1-1, with TRBD1 matching over 7 bases. Looked up from germline, CDR1 is SGHRS and CDR2 is YFSETQ. The CDR3 consists of 14 residues. V was pared by 3 bases and J by 1 base, with 3 bases of the junction left unmatched. The CDR3 DNA reads TGCGCCAGCAGCTCCACAGGGGCGAACACTGAAGCTTTCTTT. It translates to CASSSTGANTEAFF. Using reference TRBV5-1 and TRBJ1-1 for the parts outside the CDR3, the full variable domain is KAGVTQTPRYLIKTRGQQVTLSCSPISGHRSVSWYQQTPGQGLQFLFEYFSETQRNKGNFPGRFSGRQFSNSRSEMNVSTLELGDSALYLCASSSTGANTEAFFGQGTRLTVV.

This chain connects TRBV4-2 to TRBJ2-2; 7 bases line up with TRBD2. The length of the CDR3 is 16 residues. Germline loops: CDR1 LGHNA, CDR2 YNFKEQ. Trimming took 1 base from V and 2 from J; bases not matched to a gene: 4. As DNA, the CDR3 is TGTGCCAGCAGCCAAGGGACTAGTCTTAACACCGGGGAGCTGTTTTTT. Translating it yields CASSQGTSLNTGELFF.

The chain links TRBV7-9 to TRBJ2-3; 12 nucleotides match TRBD2. Germline trimming cut 3 bases from V and 4 bases from J; bases unmatched to any gene: 5. Germline CDR1 is SEHNR and CDR2 is FQNEAQ (reference sequence). The CDR3 has 16 amino acids. The CDR3 DNA is TGTGCCAGCAGCTTGGTCCTAGCGGGAGGGCCAGATACGCAGTATTTT. Translating it yields CASSLVLAGGPDTQYF.

This chain connects TRBV21-1 to TRBJ2-5; the D segment call TRBD2 is taken from the table without a DNA check. TRBV21-1 is a documented pseudogene. CDR3 size: 14 residues. DNA for the CDR3: TGTGCCAGCAGCAAAGCCGGGTCCAAAGAGACCCAGTACTTC. This sequence encodes CASSKAGSKETQYF.

The chain combines TRBV5-4 with TRBJ1-5; D ambiguous. The CDR3 runs to 14 residues. Germline values: CDR1 SGHNT, CDR2 YYREEE (reference sequence). Trimming cost V 4 bases and J 7 bases, with 15 bases left between them. This CDR3 reads CASSPGPGSQPQHF. CDR3 bases: TGTGCCAGCAGCCCCGGGCCCGGCTCCCAGCCCCAGCATTTT.

The chain joins TRBV10-3 to TRBJ2-5; the D gene is possibly TRBD1 (6 bases). The end of the DNA is better explained by TRBJ2-7, so the J call may be wrong. CDR3 length: 13 residues. Germline V gene data show CDR1 as ENHRY and CDR2 as SYGVKD. The CDR3 sequence is CAISSQGTYEQYF. Written as DNA, the CDR3 is TGTGCCATCAGCTCACAGGGAACCTACGAGCAGTACTTC.

The V gene is TRBV5-1, the J gene TRBJ2-5; 14 bases map to TRBD2. The CDR3 has 18 amino acids. Germline CDR1 and CDR2: SGHRS and YFSETQ. V lost 5 bases and J lost 2; bases outside the gene matches: 11. CDR3 in amino acids: CASSPGTSGGGVQETQYF. CDR3 coding DNA: TGCGCCAGCAGTCCCGGGACTAGCGGGGGAGGGGTTCAAGAGACCCAGTACTTC.

The chain employs TRBV5-8 and TRBJ1-4, with TRBD1 matching over 8 bases. V was pared by 2 bases and J by 6 bases, with 9 bases of the junction left unmatched. Germline loops: CDR1 SGHTS, CDR2 YDEGEE. The CDR3 is made up of 16 amino acids. CDR3 sequence reads: CASSFTGTGGYEKLFF. The CDR3 DNA sequence: TGTGCCAGCAGCTTCACCGGTACAGGGGGGTATGAAAAACTGTTTTTT. The full variable domain, in which reference TRBV5-8 and TRBJ1-4 provide the parts outside the CDR3, is EAGVTQSPTHLIKTRGQQATLRCSPISGHTSVYWYQQALGLGLQFLLWYDEGEERNRGNFPPRFSGRQFPNYSSELNVNALELEDSALYLCASSFTGTGGYEKLFFGSGTQLSVL.

The chain recombines TRBV5-1 with TRBJ2-7, with 9 bases aligning to TRBD1. The CDR3 length is 14 residues. After removal of 2 bases from V and 5 bases from J, the junction contained 5 bases not matched to a gene. Per the germline V gene, CDR1 is SGHRS and CDR2 is YFSETQ. The CDR3 sequence: CASSFTGGVNEQYF. The CDR3 nucleotides read TGCGCCAGCAGCTTCACAGGGGGCGTCAACGAGCAGTACTTC.